This T cell receptor beta chain appears in the sequencing data of a study of T cells expressing NK-cell markers. TCRdb re-called the 5' RACE reads; every CDR3 protein appears as one record, without DNA. Across 400,000 to 500,000 distinct CDR3 sequences, the top ten clones capture 7.3% of the sample. With regard to this clonotype: Its antigen remains unidentified.

Study-wide results and limits: The dominant NKG2C+ clonotypes represented about 1.0-7.0% of CD8+ T cells in about six donors.

The CDR3 contains 13 residues. V is TRBV12-3 or TRBV12-4 and J is TRBJ2-1; the D call of TRBD2 rests on TCRdb alone, since no DNA is present to check it. Specimen: blood T cells: a sorted CD56 or NKG2C T cell subset, CD4+ or CD8+ T cells, or bulk PBMC T cells (not recorded which). The source of this sequence is a woman between 18 and 70 years old in good health. CDR3 sequence reads: CASGTSGGNEQFF.